A selection of T cell receptor beta chains follows, all from one sample in a study of shared clonotypes between healthy human individuals. Libraries were prepared by immunoSEQ multiplex PCR; TCRdb keeps only in-frame clonotypes and omits some of them. This table has about 2.3 million clones, around 90% appearing once. The sequencing sample was made of naive CD4+ T cells from PBMCs. The receptors shown here come from a young man in good health. Some clones in this sample may be carry-over from other donors' samples. Each CDR3 is given with its conserved first and last residue. Each record gives: clone size, V gene, D gene, J gene, CDR3 protein, CDR3 DNA. D genes are given only for firm matches. The listing skips clone size in some rows; elsewhere it reads once, few, many or a size class.

-,TRBV28,TRBD2,TRBJ2-7,CASRTSGREYEQYF,TGTGCCAGCAGAACCAGCGGGAGGGAGTACGAGCAGTACTTC
-,TRBV7-9,TRBD1,TRBJ2-7,CASSRRQGRDEQYF,TGTGCCAGCAGCCGGCGACAGGGTCGCGACGAGCAGTACTTC
once,TRBV9,-,TRBJ1-3,CASSVEQGEDTIYF,TGTGCCAGCAGCGTAGAACAGGGCGAAGACACCATATATTTT
-,TRBV6-1,TRBD1,TRBJ1-5,CASRAGTGDQPQHF,TGTGCCAGCAGGGCCGGGACAGGGGACCAGCCCCAGCATTTT
once,TRBV6-1,-,TRBJ1-1,CASRPTTGGTEAFF,TGTGCCAGCAGGCCAACGACTGGGGGGACTGAAGCTTTCTTT
once,TRBV30,TRBD1,TRBJ2-5,CAWSVRTGFTETQYF,TGTGCCTGGAGTGTTCGGACAGGGTTTACAGAGACCCAGTACTTC
-,TRBV30,-,TRBJ2-1,CACPRASSPFF,TGTGCCTGCCCCCGGGCTAGCTCACCGTTCTTC
-,TRBV19,-,TRBJ2-1,CASSRAGNEQFF,TGTGCCAGTAGTCGGGCGGGCAATGAGCAGTTCTTC
-,TRBV7-9,TRBD1,TRBJ2-7,CASSLQTTGTGAYEQYF,TGTGCCAGCAGCTTGCAAACTACCGGGACAGGGGCCTACGAGCAGTACTTC
-,TRBV30,-,TRBJ2-7,CAWSHRGLSYEQYF,TGTGCCTGGAGCCACCGTGGACTATCCTACGAGCAGTACTTC
-,TRBV7-9,-,TRBJ2-7,CASSLSGETAVPYEQYF,TGTGCCAGCAGCTTATCCGGTGAGACAGCGGTTCCCTACGAGCAGTACTTC
once,TRBV6-1,-,TRBJ1-2,CASSEVGFGNGYTF,TGTGCCAGCAGTGAAGTAGGGTTCGGCAATGGCTACACCTTC
-,TRBV5-1,-,TRBJ1-4,CASRRGATNEKLFF,TGCGCCAGCAGAAGGGGGGCAACTAATGAAAAACTGTTTTTT
few,TRBV11-2,-,TRBJ1-5,CASSRDISQPQHF,TGTGCCAGCAGCCGGGACATTAGTCAGCCCCAGCATTTT
once,TRBV18,-,TRBJ2-5,CASSIRTVAETQYF,TGTGCCAGCTCAATCCGGACAGTCGCCGAGACCCAGTACTTC
-,TRBV28,TRBD1,TRBJ2-7,CASRLWAGGSYEQYF,TGTGCCAGCAGATTGTGGGCAGGGGGCTCCTACGAGCAGTACTTC
-,TRBV7-3,TRBD1,TRBJ2-1,CASSPGTGTYNEQFF,TGTGCCAGCAGCCCCGGGACAGGGACCTACAATGAGCAGTTCTTC
-,TRBV6-6,TRBD1,TRBJ1-4,CASSSPRGANEKLFF,TGTGCCAGCAGTTCGCCCAGGGGGGCTAATGAAAAACTGTTTTTT
-,TRBV5-1,TRBD1,TRBJ1-2,CASSPGQQTQRGGYTF,TGCGCCAGCAGCCCGGGACAGCAGACCCAACGGGGTGGCTACACCTTC
-,TRBV6-6,-,TRBJ1-2,CASSPTGGRSYTF,TGTGCCAGCAGTCCGACGGGTGGCAGGAGCTACACCTTC
-,TRBV18,-,TRBJ1-3,CASPIGNTTYF,TGTGCCAGCCCCATTGGAAACACCACATATTTT
-,TRBV29-1,-,TRBJ1-6,CSVDGTGVGSPLHF,TGCAGCGTTGACGGGACTGGGGTTGGTTCACCCCTCCACTTT
few,TRBV29-1,-,TRBJ1-1,CSAQWRYMNTEAFF,TGCAGCGCCCAATGGCGGTACATGAACACTGAAGCTTTCTTT
-,TRBV7-9,-,TRBJ1-1,CASSPHRENTEAFF,TGTGCCAGCAGCCCACACAGGGAGAACACTGAAGCTTTCTTT
-,TRBV7-2,-,TRBJ2-1,CASSVRSLGMEQFF,TGTGCCAGCAGCGTAAGGTCTCTAGGTATGGAGCAGTTCTTC
-,TRBV6-5,-,TRBJ1-2,CASSPGLNYGYTF,TGTGCCAGCAGTCCGGGCCTTAACTATGGCTACACCTTC
-,TRBV10-3,TRBD2,TRBJ2-3,CAISDASGSPDTQYF,TGTGCCATCAGTGACGCTAGCGGGAGCCCAGATACGCAGTATTTT